This record looks at one TCR beta chain sequence and its context. Its antigen is not identified. This CDR3 region has 12 residues. Trimming left V 3 bases short and J 4 bases short, with 7 bases between. The germline gives CDR1 MNHNY, CDR2 SVGAGI (reference sequence). This sample was included in a study of CD8 T cells in ankylosing spondylitis. Regarding the study as a whole: Significantly higher representation of disease-linked clones was reported for matched ankylosing spondylitis synovial fluid. With a CD8+ phenotype, disease-linked clones were relatively rare in peripheral blood. Characteristic, it appeared, of ankylosing spondylitis blood was a TCR beta motif of seven or eight highly homologous variants.

In making TCR beta libraries, quantitative 5'-RACE with molecular barcodes was used. TCRdb redid the calling of the 5' RACE reads with MiXCR, one entry per CDR3 protein. Among a few hundred thousand distinct CDR3 sequences, about 16% were seen once, and the ten largest hold 40% to 50%. The TCR comes from a male donor with ankylosing spondylitis. The specimen was blood, either unsorted or a sorted T cell fraction (not recorded which). The V and J genes are TRBV6-6 and TRBJ2-7; D is ambiguous. The CDR3 bases are TGTGCCAGCAGTTATAGTGTTTACGAGCAGTACTTC. Its protein is CASSYSVYEQYF.